Listed below are T cell receptor beta chains from one sample, sequenced in a study of regulatory T cells in long-lasting Graves disease. TCRdb re-derived calls from the multiplex PCR reads in MiXCR, one entry per CDR3 protein. The table lists hundreds of thousands of distinct CDR3 sequences, 16% of them singletons, with 15% to 20% in the top ten. These same records also appear under a second study, on T cells in Graves' hyperthyroidism and ophthalmopathy.

Sequences were derived from peripheral blood mononuclear cells (PBMCs), sampled at new diagnosis, from a patient treated with antithyroid drugs. Source of these receptors: a woman between 25 and 40 years old with Graves disease. Each CDR3 is given without its conserved first and last residue. Each record gives: J gene, CDR3 length, V gene, CDR3 protein.

>TRBJ1-5|13|TRBV5-4
ASSFGGGADQPQH
>TRBJ1-5|12|TRBV28
ASTPRGTYQPQH
>TRBJ2-1|12|TRBV7-3
ASSLRSGAGEQF
>TRBJ1-2|15|TRBV3-1
ASSPERRTGRHYGYT
>TRBJ2-5|14|TRBV5-6
ASSLIHSWGSETQY
>TRBJ2-7|15|TRBV11-1
ASSLASGTSGAYEQY
>TRBJ1-5|10|TRBV28
ASRSSNQPQH
>TRBJ2-3|12|TRBV2
ASSEFTNTDTQY
>TRBJ2-1|10|TRBV29-1
SAAGQYNEQF
>TRBJ2-1|11|TRBV18
ASSPDGAEGQF
>TRBJ2-2|13|TRBV24-1
ATSDKGYDTGELF
>TRBJ2-3|13|TRBV24-1
ATSDSGTGPDTQY
>TRBJ2-5|12|TRBV28
ASSPTGVRETQY
>TRBJ2-5|12|TRBV10-3
ASSISDRQETQY
>TRBJ2-1|13|TRBV9
ASSVGASSYNEQF
>TRBJ1-4|13|TRBV6-1
ASSERIRGSEKLF
>TRBJ2-3|11|TRBV2
ASRDSHTDTQY
>TRBJ2-1|15|TRBV9
ASSVGLGDRGLYEQF
>TRBJ2-2|13|TRBV30
AWSKGSVRTGELF
>TRBJ2-7|11|TRBV14
ASSQVGDYEQY
>TRBJ2-5|14|TRBV28
ASKDLWTGVGETQY
>TRBJ2-1|13|TRBV12-5
ASGLPGLATYEQF
>TRBJ2-1|15|TRBV14
ASSQGRLASSYNEQF
>TRBJ1-4|12|TRBV2
ATLGQGTNEKLF
>TRBJ1-2|13|TRBV7-9
ASSLGQGGNYGYT
>TRBJ2-1|15|TRBV4-1
ASSQDAVGRSYNEQF
>TRBJ2-1|13|TRBV28
ASSPGGVENNEQF
>TRBJ2-7|11|TRBV10-3
AISGTGSYEQY
>TRBJ2-7|15|TRBV28
ASSAPAYLSSTDEQY
>TRBJ2-7|10|TRBV4-2
ASSQDVYEQY
>TRBJ1-1|10|TRBV4-1
ASSGVDTEAF
>TRBJ1-3|13|TRBV7-2
ASSLVRLGGNTIY
>TRBJ1-1|12|TRBV28
ASSLFERNTEAF
>TRBJ2-2|12|TRBV5-8
ASNTGRGTGELF
>TRBJ1-6|14|TRBV28
ASSFLGQLYNSPLY
>TRBJ2-5|13|TRBV5-1
ASSSLQAPRGTQY
>TRBJ2-7|14|TRBV13
ASSLGNPFGPSEQY
>TRBJ1-1|13|TRBV3-1
ASSQGARANTEAF
>TRBJ2-5|13|TRBV27
ASSPGLAGTETQY